This TCR beta chain appears in the sequencing data of a study of T cell responses to AZD1222 COVID-19 vaccine. Study outcomes and limitations: In a largely white British group with more females than males, clonal diversity was possibly underestimated. Unmutated variant regions are reportedly the target of nearly half of TCRs that are spike-specific. Spike-specific TCR breadth and depth grew following two AZD1222 doses.

As to this clone: The antigen is not known.

TCRdb's copy holds only in-frame clones and misses some; the assay was immunoSEQ multiplex PCR. Altogether some 72,000 clones are present, under 95% being singletons, with the ten largest covering approximately 6.6%. This clonotype was sampled from an adult in good health. Sequences were derived from peripheral blood, sampled on day 0 of MenACWY control vaccination.

CDR3 DNA: TGTGCCACCGGCGTGGGCAGTGTCTACGAGCAGTACTTC. Protein sequence: CATGVGSVYEQYF. This chain connects TRBV24-1 to TRBJ2-7; D is undetermined. Germline V gene sequence: CDR1 KGHDR, CDR2 SFDVKD. The CDR3 consists of 13 residues. V was cut by 9 bases and J by 3 bases, with 14 bases left in between.